This TCR beta chain came from a study of lymphopenia after photon versus proton radiotherapy. Findings of the study overall: Under photons, naive T cells and diversity fell while effector/memory populations rose. Post-nadir diversity loss with photons came from oligoclonal expansion, particularly CD8+ Temra cells. In patients who died, overall survival fell as post-nadir TCR diversity dropped more.

Profiled with immunoSEQ multiplex PCR; TCRdb holds only in-frame clones, not every one. Of more than 70,000 clones listed, around 80% are singletons. This clone was counted a single time. The target antigen is unknown. The V gene lost 5 bases and the J gene lost 2 bases, with 12 bases spanning the gap. Germline V gene lookup returns CDR1 MDHEN and CDR2 SYDVKM. The CDR3 consists of 14 residues. The chain uses TRBV28 and TRBJ1-2; D remains ambiguous. The source was peripheral blood, collected from a patient treated with proton-based radiotherapy. This receptor was identified in a man aged 55 to 70 with pancreatic cancer. CDR3 nucleotide sequence: TGTGCCAGCAGTCCCCCCCCACGAAACTATGGCTACACCTTC. The encoded protein is CASSPPPRNYGYTF.